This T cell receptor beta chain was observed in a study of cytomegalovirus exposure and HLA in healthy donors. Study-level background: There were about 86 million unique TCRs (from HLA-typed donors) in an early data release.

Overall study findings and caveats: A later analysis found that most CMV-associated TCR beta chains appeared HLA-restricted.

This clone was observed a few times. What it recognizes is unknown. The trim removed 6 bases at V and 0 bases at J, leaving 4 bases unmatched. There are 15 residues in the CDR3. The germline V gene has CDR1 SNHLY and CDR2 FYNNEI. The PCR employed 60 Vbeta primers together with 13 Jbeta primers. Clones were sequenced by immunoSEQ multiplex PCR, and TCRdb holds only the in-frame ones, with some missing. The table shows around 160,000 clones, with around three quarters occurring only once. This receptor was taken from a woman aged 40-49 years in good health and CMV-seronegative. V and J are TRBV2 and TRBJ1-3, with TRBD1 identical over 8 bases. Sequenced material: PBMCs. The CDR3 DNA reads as TGTGCCAGCAGATCAGGGGGCCGCTCTGGAAACACCATATATTTT. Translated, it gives CASRSGGRSGNTIYF.